The 19 T cell receptor beta chains in this list originate from one sample, sequenced in a study of tumor-infiltrating lymphocytes in primary liver carcinoma. Researchers generated TCR beta cDNA from 500 to 600 ng of total RNA, relying on a constant-region primer. Generation of the TCR beta libraries relied on three nested multiplex PCR rounds using slightly modified ARM-PCR. The two initial PCR rounds, about 9 cycles each, used TRBV1-TRBV30 forward and C-beta reverse primers. TCRdb ran MiXCR on the multiplex PCR reads and lists one entry per CDR3 protein. The sample lists about 50,000 distinct CDR3 sequences, around 82% seen once, with around 22% in the top ten. Co-extraction of both nucleic acids (RNA and DNA) used roughly 19-33 mg of unsorted bulk tissue. Material: liver tumor tissue from sampling region 5. Regarding subset: tumor region T5, tumor centre. The receptor set was obtained from a man aged 40-55 years with primary liver carcinoma and hepatitis B virus infection.

The V gene is TRBV20-1, the J gene TRBJ1-4; D call uncertain. The CDR3 has 15 amino acids. Trimming took off 0 bases at V and 6 bases at J, with 14 bases between the two ends. Germline-derived CDR1 and CDR2 are DFQATT and SNEGSKA (reference sequence). CDR3 nucleotides: TGCAGTGCTAGAGATATGGGGAGCGGGCATGAAAAACTGTTTTTT. It encodes CSARDMGSGHEKLFF.

This clonotype was seen a single time. No conserved phenylalanine or tryptophan ends this CDR3, so it is likely a read error. V and J are TRBV11-1 and TRBJ2-1; 7 nucleotides agree with TRBD2. V gave up 6 bases and J gave up 1 base; unmatched junction bases: 15. Germline-derived CDR1 and CDR2 are SGHAT and FQDESV (reference sequence). The CDR3 runs 18 residues. The CDR3 DNA follows: TGTGCCAGCAGATTATACCGCTCCGGGGGAGGGTCCTACAATGAGCAGTTCCTC. Its translation is CASRLYRSGGGSYNEQFL.

Here the CDR3 reads CTSSQVGNEQFF. In nucleotides, the CDR3 is TGTACAAGCAGTCAAGTTGGCAATGAGCAGTTCTTC. The chain links TRBV6-5 to TRBJ2-1, with D uncertain. The CDR3 totals 12 residues. Per germline, CDR1 MNHEY and CDR2 SVGAGI.

The rearrangement uses TRBV11-3 and TRBJ2-1; D not resolved. This CDR3 is built from 14 residues. Trimming took 9 bases from V and 2 from J, leaving 14 bases between them. Per the germline V gene, CDR1 is SGHNT and CDR2 is YENEEA. CDR3 nucleotides: TGTGCCAGAAGCCTCTCCGGCCCCTACAATGAGCAGTTCTTC. Residues: CARSLSGPYNEQFF. Filled out from reference TRBV11-3 and TRBJ2-1, the complete variable domain reads EAGVVQSPRYKIIEKKQPVAFWCNPISGHNTLYWYLQNLGQGPELLIRYENEEAVDDSQLPKDRFSAERLKGVDSTLKIQPAELGDSAVYLCARSLSGPYNEQFFGPGTRLTVL.

The sample holds one count of this clonotype. At one boundary the junction diverges from the germline segment, which might be a read error. This rearrangement joins TRBV6-2 or TRBV6-3 to TRBJ2-7; 10 bases are a match to TRBD1. This CDR3 is 13 amino acids long. The germline V gene encodes CDR1 MNHEY and CDR2 SVGEGT. The CDR3 sequence: CSSGGTGAYDQYF. The DNA for the CDR3 is TGTTCCAGCGGAGGGACAGGGGCCTACGATCAGTACTTC.

With regard to this clonotype: The junction departs from the called germline gene at one end, perhaps through a read error. This rearrangement joins TRBV5-5 to TRBJ1-1; TRBD1 might be the D (6 bases). This CDR3 has 14 residues. In germline, CDR1 is SGHKS, CDR2 YYEKEE (reference sequence). For the CDR3, the DNA is TGTGCCGGCAGCTTGCACTACAGGGAGGCTGAAGCTTTCTTT. It is translated as CAGSLHYREAEAFF. The full variable domain, its missing parts supplied by reference TRBV5-5 and TRBJ1-1, is DAGVTQSPTHLIKTRGQQVTLRCSPISGHKSVSWYQQVLGQGPQFIFQYYEKEERGRGNFPDRFSARQFPNYSSELNVNALLLGDSALYLCAGSLHYREAEAFFGQGTRLTVV.

Only a few counts were recorded for this clonotype. The chain recombines TRBV4-2 with TRBJ2-1, with TRBD1 matching over 9 bases. The germline V gene has CDR1 LGHNA and CDR2 YNFKEQ. There are 16 residues in the CDR3. After removal of 3 bases from V and 7 bases from J, the junction contained 10 bases not matched to a gene. The chain's CDR3 is CASSHTGGQGNNEQFF. CDR3 DNA sequence: TGTGCCAGCAGCCACACCGGAGGACAGGGGAATAATGAGCAGTTCTTC.

This clonotype was recorded many times. This chain uses TRBV2 with TRBJ1-4, with 9 bases fitting TRBD1. Losses at the gene ends were 6 bases for V and 8 bases for J; bases not matched to a gene: 10. Germline CDR1 reads SNHLY; CDR2 reads FYNNEI. The CDR3 is 15 residues long. The CDR3 region is CASRTPGQGKEKLFF. The CDR3 nucleotides read TGTGCCAGCAGGACCCCTGGACAGGGGAAGGAAAAACTGTTTTTT.

This clonotype was detected many times. This chain links TRBV7-9 with TRBJ2-5, with D hard to call. Germline-derived CDR1 and CDR2 are SEHNR and FQNEAQ (reference sequence). The CDR3 runs to 12 residues. The V and J ends lost 5 bases and 5 bases respectively, with 9 bases between them. The CDR3 sequence is CASSQEGETQYF. The CDR3 DNA follows: TGTGCCAGCAGCCAGGAAGGGGAGACCCAGTACTTC.

The chain carries TRBV6-2 or TRBV6-3 and TRBJ2-7; either TRBD1 or TRBD2 may fit D (5 bases each). Trimming left V 7 bases short and J 9 bases short, with 22 bases between. Germline V gene sequence: CDR1 MNHEY, CDR2 SVGEGT. CDR3 size: 14 residues. CDR3: CASTSRGLRVVQYF. Written as DNA, the CDR3 is TGTGCCAGCACCTCACGCGGACTCAGGGTCGTGCAGTACTTC.

Worth noting for this clonotype: Its ends do not fully match the called genes, so a read error is possible. V and J are TRBV11-3 and TRBJ2-3; tentatively, D is TRBD2 (6 bases). Germline CDR1 SGHNT, CDR2 YENEEA. This CDR3 has 15 amino acids. CDR3 amino acids: CAGSFSGRQTDTQYF. CDR3 in DNA: TGTGCCGGCAGCTTTAGTGGGAGGCAGACAGATACGCAGTATTTT.

This chain joins TRBV5-4 and TRBJ2-7, with a weak D call TRBD2 (5 bases). Trimming left V 4 bases short and J 6 bases short, with 17 bases between. From germline, CDR1 is SGHNT and CDR2 YYREEE (reference sequence). The CDR3 totals 14 residues. DNA of the CDR3: TGTGCCAGCAGCGATGAGGACTGGGCTCCCGAGCAGTACTTC. Its protein is CASSDEDWAPEQYF.

In regard to this clonotype: A read error may account for a junction end that differs from germline. This chain links TRBV11-1 with TRBJ2-3; D is tentatively TRBD1 or TRBD2 (5 bases each). Per the germline V gene, CDR1 is SGHAT and CDR2 is FQDESV (reference sequence). The CDR3 contains 19 residues. The CDR3 sequence: CTSSSGGSSVGARIDTQYF. CDR3 coding DNA: TGTACCAGCAGTTCTGGGGGAAGCTCTGTTGGAGCCCGCATAGATACGCAGTATTTT.

V usage is TRBV4-2 and J usage is TRBJ2-1; D is possibly TRBD1 (5 bases). Germline-derived CDR1 and CDR2 are LGHNA and YNFKEQ. CDR3 length: 17 residues. V was cut by 0 bases and J by 6 bases, with 18 bases left in between. The CDR3 protein is CASSQDWGARVGNEQFF. The CDR3 coding sequence is TGTGCCAGCAGCCAAGATTGGGGCGCTAGAGTGGGCAATGAGCAGTTCTTC.

Details on this clonotype: The junction departs from germline at one end; a sequencing error may be responsible. V gene TRBV5-4 combines with J gene TRBJ2-7; a possible D gene is TRBD2 (5 bases). The CDR3 totals 14 residues. Germline values: CDR1 SGHNT, CDR2 YYREEE (reference sequence). The CDR3 nucleotides are TGTGCCAGCAGCGTGGCGGACTGGGCCCCCGAGCAATACTTC. It specifies CASSVADWAPEQYF.

Notes on this clonotype: The junction departs from germline at one end; a sequencing error may be responsible. This chain joins TRBV4-3 and TRBJ2-1, with D hard to call. This CDR3 is 16 amino acids long. From germline, CDR1 is LGHNA and CDR2 YSLEER. CDR3 region: CASSQGRTGSYNEQFF. CDR3 nucleotide sequence: TGCGCTAGCAGCCAAGGTCGGACGGGCTCCTACAATGAGCAGTTCTTC.

The V and J genes are TRBV6-2 or TRBV6-3 and TRBJ1-1; D possibly corresponds to TRBD1 (5 bases). The CDR3 covers 12 residues. V lost 6 bases and J lost 12, with 17 bases in between. The germline gives CDR1 MNHEY, CDR2 SVGEGT. CDR3 bases: TGTGCCAGCAGGGGGAGGGGAGGTGGAACTTTCTTT. This codes for CASRGRGGGTFF.

As regards this clonotype: A read error may account for a junction end that differs from germline. The chain links TRBV7-8 to TRBJ2-7, with D possibly being TRBD1 (6 bases). CDR3 length equals 15 residues. Germline V gene sequence: CDR1 SGHVS, CDR2 FQNEAQ. Here the CDR3 reads CASSPRQDISHEQYF. CDR3 in DNA: TGTGCCAGCAGCCCCCGACAGGACATCTCCCACGAGCAGTACTTT.

A word on this clonotype: This likely comes from a read error, as the CDR3 has no conserved phenylalanine or tryptophan at its end. The chain couples TRBV4-1 to TRBJ2-7, with D unresolved. Trimming removed 4 bases from V and 7 bases from J, with 20 bases in between. The germline V gene encodes CDR1 MGHRA and CDR2 YSYEKL. The CDR3 totals 15 residues. The CDR3 nucleotides read TGCGCCAGCAGCCGAGGATTCCAACAAGGAAATGAGCAGTACTAC. As protein: CASSRGFQQGNEQYY.